This entry lists 29 T cell receptor beta chains sequenced from one sample in a study of cytomegalovirus exposure and HLA in healthy donors. 60 Vbeta and 13 Jbeta primers were used in PCR. The repertoire was sequenced with immunoSEQ multiplex PCR; TCRdb's copy has only in-frame clones and lacks some. The sample has roughly 140,000 clones, 60% to 80% seen once. Sequencing was done on a sample of PBMCs. These receptors were obtained from a male donor in good health and CMV-seronegative.

As for this clone: The junction shows a germline mismatch at one end, possibly a read error. The rearrangement joins TRBV7-2 to TRBJ2-7, with a possible D match to TRBD2 (5 bases). The CDR3 totals 13 residues. Germline assignment: CDR1 SGHTA and CDR2 FQGNSA. The chain's CDR3 is CASSLARPGEQYF. DNA for the CDR3: TGTGCCAGCAGCCTAGCCCGCCCGGGTGAGCAGTACTTC.

V gene TRBV10-3 combines with J gene TRBJ1-1; TRBD1 aligns across 7 bases. This CDR3 has 15 amino acids. CDR1 is ENHRY, CDR2 SYGVKD, per germline. V lost 0 bases and J lost 1; bases outside the gene matches: 2. The CDR3 loop reads CAISESTGQNTEAFF. The CDR3 DNA sequence: TGTGCCATCAGTGAGTCGACAGGGCAGAACACTGAAGCTTTCTTT.

The CDR3 region is CASSVGTSDTDTQYF. The CDR3 DNA sequence: TGTGCCAGCAGTGTCGGGACTAGCGACACAGATACGCAGTATTTT. The J gene is TRBJ2-3, the V gene TRBV6-4; TRBD2 aligns across 10 bases. With 4 bases clipped from V and 2 bases from J, the junction kept 3 bases outside the gene matches. Germline CDR1 is MRHNA and CDR2 is SNTAGT. This CDR3 region has 15 residues.

The chain has TRBV28 and TRBJ1-1, with 7 bases lining up with TRBD1. Germline values: CDR1 MDHEN, CDR2 SYDVKM. The CDR3 runs to 15 residues. J was trimmed by 0 bases and V by 7 bases; bases with no gene match: 8. CDR3 protein: CASNEYRGLNTEAFF. Here the CDR3 DNA reads TGTGCCAGCAACGAATACAGGGGCCTGAACACTGAAGCTTTCTTT.

The V and J genes are TRBV19 and TRBJ1-6; D is ambiguous. The V end lost 6 bases, the J end lost 0 bases, and 12 bases lay between the germline ends. The CDR3 loop spans 16 amino acids. The V gene's germline CDR1 is LNHDA and CDR2 SQIVND (reference sequence). The chain's CDR3 is CASSPRSSSYNSPLHF. CDR3 sequence (DNA): TGTGCCAGTAGCCCCAGGTCCAGCTCCTATAATTCACCCCTCCACTTT.

This clone was observed a few times. The gene calls are TRBV7-2 and TRBJ1-4; 9 bases align to TRBD1. CDR1 and CDR2 (germline): SGHTA, FQGNSA. This CDR3 is built from 14 residues. V lost 6 bases, J lost 6 bases, and 5 bases stayed unmatched. The CDR3 DNA reads TGTGCCAGCAGTCAACAGGGGGCCCATGAAAAACTGTTTTTT. Translating gives CASSQQGAHEKLFF.

The chain uses TRBV5-1 and TRBJ2-3; TRBD2 matches at 7 bases. J was trimmed by 0 bases and V by 6 bases; bases with no gene match: 7. The V gene's germline CDR1 is SGHRS and CDR2 YFSETQ. This CDR3 has 15 amino acids. CDR3 protein: CASKPGTTSTDTQYF. DNA for the CDR3: TGCGCCAGCAAACCCGGGACTACTAGCACAGATACGCAGTATTTT.

Comments on this clone: It is likely a read error, because the conserved phenylalanine at the end of the CDR3 is missing. The chain links TRBV6-1 to TRBJ2-7, with TRBD2 identical over 9 bases. The length of the CDR3 is 15 residues. Germline CDR1 is MNHNS and CDR2 is SASEGT. V gave up 5 bases and J gave up 1 base; unmatched junction bases: 6. CDR3 sequence (DNA): TGTGCCAGCAGTTCCCTAGCGGGGCCTTCCTACGAGCAGTACCTC. Amino acid sequence: CASSSLAGPSYEQYL.

The chain has TRBV9 and TRBJ2-3; a weak D match, TRBD1 (5 bases). CDR1 and CDR2 (germline): SGDLS, YYNGEE. V was shortened by 4 bases and J by 3 bases, with 9 bases between the two germline ends. The CDR3 totals 13 residues. CDR3 DNA: TGTGCCAGCAGCCTCCAGGGTACAGATACGCAGTATTTT. It codes for CASSLQGTDTQYF.

V is TRBV25-1 and J is TRBJ2-3, with TRBD1 matching over 7 bases. The trim removed 10 bases at V and 4 bases at J, leaving 2 bases unmatched. Germline V CDR1 and CDR2: MGHDK, SYGVNS. This CDR3 is 11 amino acids long. For the CDR3, the DNA is TGTGCCACCACAGGGGCAGATACGCAGTATTTT. Translated, it gives CATTGADTQYF. The full variable domain, in which reference TRBV25-1 and TRBJ2-3 provide the parts outside the CDR3, is EADIYQTPRYLVIGTGKKITLECSQTMGHDKMYWYQQDPGMELHLIHYSYGVNSTEKGDLSSESTVSRIRTEHFPLTLESARPSHTSQYLCATTGADTQYFGPGTRLTVL.

The CDR3 DNA reads as TGCGCCAGCAGCTCGGGACAGGCTAATGGCTACACCTTC. It encodes CASSSGQANGYTF. V gene TRBV5-1 combines with J gene TRBJ1-2; TRBD1 matches at 8 bases. The junction had 4 bases not matched to a gene; V was cut back by 3 bases and J by 6 bases. There are 13 residues in the CDR3. Germline V gene data show CDR1 as SGHRS and CDR2 as YFSETQ.

The genes are TRBV18 and TRBJ1-2; a weak D match, TRBD1 (5 bases). The CDR3 totals 16 residues. Looked up from germline, CDR1 is KGHSH and CDR2 is LQKENI. Trimming stripped 3 bases from V and 7 bases from J, with 21 bases between. This CDR3 reads CASSPKGTLLGGGYTF. The CDR3 DNA reads as TGTGCCAGCTCACCTAAAGGGACTTTACTCGGCGGTGGCTACACCTTC. The variable domain in full, completed from reference TRBV18 and TRBJ1-2, reads NAGVMQNPRHLVRRRGQEARLRCSPMKGHSHVYWYRQLPEEGLKFMVYLQKENIIDESGMPKERFSAEFPKEGPSILRIQQVVRGDSAAYFCASSPKGTLLGGGYTFGSGTRLTVV.

V usage is TRBV6-6 and J usage is TRBJ1-4, with a weak D call TRBD1 (6 bases). CDR1 is MNHNY, CDR2 SVGAGI, per germline (reference sequence). Trimming took off 5 bases at V and 7 bases at J, with 17 bases between the two ends. There are 15 residues in the CDR3. The chain's CDR3 is CASSDHRVGGEKLFF. CDR3 DNA sequence: TGTGCCAGCAGTGATCACAGGGTCGGTGGTGAAAAACTGTTTTTT.

The chain carries TRBV11-3 and TRBJ2-5; 11 nucleotides align to TRBD1. The CDR3 sequence is 16 residues long. J lost 1 base, V lost 5 bases, and 6 bases had no gene match. Looked up from germline, CDR1 is SGHNT and CDR2 is YENEEA. The CDR3 coding sequence is TGTGCCAGCAGCCTGGGACAGGGGGGGGCCCAAGAGACCCAGTACTTC. Translated: CASSLGQGGAQETQYF.

V gene TRBV7-6 combines with J gene TRBJ2-2, with TRBD2 identical over 10 bases. The length of the CDR3 is 20 residues. The junction had 13 bases not matched to a gene; V was cut back by 1 base and J by 2 bases. From germline, CDR1 is SGHVS and CDR2 FNYEAQ. The CDR3 coding sequence is TGTGCCAGCAGCTTAGTCTTTAGCTTCAGCGGGAGGGATAACACCGGGGAGCTGTTTTTT. Its translation: CASSLVFSFSGRDNTGELFF.

The chain has TRBV5-5 and TRBJ1-5; possibly TRBD1 for D (5 bases). Trimming removed 0 bases from V and 0 bases from J, with 7 bases in between. This CDR3 spans 15 amino acids. The V gene's germline CDR1 is SGHKS and CDR2 YYEKEE (reference sequence). The CDR3 region is CASSLAGYSNQPQHF. The DNA of the CDR3 is TGTGCCAGCAGCTTGGCAGGGTATAGCAATCAGCCCCAGCATTTT.

V usage is TRBV7-7 and J usage is TRBJ2-6; D is perhaps TRBD2 (5 bases). This CDR3 contains 15 residues. V was clipped by 5 bases and J by 0 bases, with 8 bases between them. Germline values: CDR1 SSHAT, CDR2 FNYEAQ (reference sequence). The CDR3 coding sequence is TGTGCCAGCAGCCCAGAGGGCTCTGGGGCCAACGTCCTGACTTTC. Amino acid sequence: CASSPEGSGANVLTF.

This clone was detected only a few times. The chain carries TRBV2 and TRBJ1-6, with 9 positions matching TRBD1. CDR3 length: 14 residues. V was clipped by 3 bases and J by 10 bases; unmatched bases: 4. Germline CDR1 reads SNHLY; CDR2 reads FYNNEI. CDR3 DNA sequence: TGTGCCAGCAGTGAGGACAGGGGTAGGTCACCCCTCCACTTT. Its translation is CASSEDRGRSPLHF. Combining the CDR3 with reference TRBV2 and TRBJ1-6 gives the whole variable domain EPEVTQTPSHQVTQMGQEVILRCVPISNHLYFYWYRQILGQKVEFLVSFYNNEISEKSEIFDDQFSVERPDGSNFTLKIRSTKLEDSAMYFCASSEDRGRSPLHFGNGTRLTVT.

The chain has TRBV18 and TRBJ2-7, with TRBD1 matching over 8 bases. J was trimmed by 2 bases and V by 3 bases; bases with no gene match: 3. There are 14 residues in the CDR3. Looked up from germline, CDR1 is KGHSH and CDR2 is LQKENI. The CDR3 loop reads CASSPLQGAYEQYF. The DNA for the CDR3 is TGTGCCAGCTCACCTTTACAGGGGGCCTACGAGCAGTACTTC.

This clone has only a few counts. V gene TRBV5-1 combines with J gene TRBJ2-5; the D gene is possibly TRBD2 (7 bases). Trimming removed 3 bases at V and 1 base at J, with 10 bases between. Per the germline V gene, CDR1 is SGHRS and CDR2 is YFSETQ. The CDR3 extends over 14 amino acids. The CDR3 DNA sequence: TGCGCCAGCAGCTGGGGGGGGCCCCAAGAGACCCAGTACTTC. Protein: CASSWGGPQETQYF.

This clone came up once. The rearrangement links TRBV11-2 to TRBJ2-1; D is undetermined. The CDR3 loop spans 14 amino acids. Germline-derived CDR1 and CDR2 are SGHAT and FQNNGV. V lost 1 base to trimming and J lost 0 bases, with 4 bases between them. CDR3 region: CASSLASSYNEQFF. DNA of the CDR3: TGTGCCAGCAGCTTAGCGAGCTCCTACAATGAGCAGTTCTTC.

This clone has a handful of counts. This chain uses TRBV30 with TRBJ1-3; D is uncertain. The CDR3 covers 13 residues. Trimming removed 2 bases at V and 2 bases at J, with 7 bases between. Germline CDR1 reads GTSNPN; CDR2 reads SVGIG (reference sequence). CDR3 residues: CAWSRSTGNTIYF. CDR3 sequence (DNA): TGTGCCTGGAGTCGATCTACTGGAAACACCATATATTTT.

The chain combines TRBV5-4 with TRBJ1-1, with a weak D call TRBD1 (5 bases). Germline V gives CDR1 SGHNT, CDR2 YYREEE (reference sequence). Trimming removed 2 bases at V and 5 bases at J, with 16 bases between. CDR3 length: 15 residues. CDR3 in DNA: TGTGCCAGCAGCTTAGCCTCCGGGGGTGAAACTGAAGCTTTCTTT. It encodes CASSLASGGETEAFF.

Notes on this clone: A junction boundary mismatches the germline segment, possibly from a read error. The chain recombines TRBV7-9 with TRBJ1-2; D might be TRBD1 (6 bases). In germline, CDR1 is SEHNR, CDR2 FQNEAQ (reference sequence). The CDR3 has 14 residues. CDR3 DNA sequence: TGTTCCAGCAGCTTCCAGGGGCAGATCTATGGCTACACCTTC. It specifies CSSSFQGQIYGYTF.

This CDR3 reads CASSLGGLYSNQPQHF. Written as DNA, the CDR3 is TGTGCCAGCAGCCTCGGGGGATTATATAGCAATCAGCCCCAGCATTTT. The chain couples TRBV4-2 to TRBJ1-5; weak D call: TRBD1 (5 bases). With 4 bases removed from V and 0 bases from J, the gap between germline ends came to 13 bases. The CDR3 loop spans 16 amino acids. The V gene's germline CDR1 is LGHNA and CDR2 YNFKEQ.

J is TRBJ2-1 and V is TRBV10-3; 9 nucleotides match TRBD2. Germline values: CDR1 ENHRY, CDR2 SYGVKD. V gave up 3 bases and J gave up 5 bases; unmatched junction bases: 5. The CDR3 extends over 15 amino acids. The CDR3 loop is CAISESSGDNNEQFF. The CDR3 nucleotides are TGTGCCATCAGTGAATCTAGCGGGGATAACAATGAGCAGTTCTTC.

The chain joins TRBV10-1 to TRBJ1-1; D remains unclear. Trimming cost V 3 bases and J 3 bases, with 17 bases left between them. The CDR3 contains 16 residues. CDR1 is WNHNN, CDR2 SYGVQD, per germline (reference sequence). The CDR3 nucleotides read TGCGCCAGCAGTGACACCCCGCCCCCGGCGGACACTGAAGCTTTCTTT. Translating gives CASSDTPPPADTEAFF.

A single count supports this clone. The J gene is TRBJ1-4, the V gene TRBV4-1; 11 positions match TRBD1. Per germline, CDR1 MGHRA and CDR2 YSYEKL. This CDR3 spans 15 amino acids. V dropped 4 bases and J dropped 7; count of bases not matched to a gene: 5. The CDR3, as DNA: TGCGCCAGCAGCCCCTGGGACAGGGGGAGTGAAAAACTGTTTTTT. Translated, it gives CASSPWDRGSEKLFF.

The chain employs TRBV6-1 and TRBJ1-4; TRBD1 matches at 8 bases. This CDR3 has 14 residues. Germline loops: CDR1 MNHNS, CDR2 SASEGT. With V trimmed by 6 bases and J by 6 bases, 6 bases remained unmatched. The CDR3 here is CASRFRGQDEKLFF. The CDR3 DNA follows: TGTGCCAGCAGATTCAGGGGGCAAGATGAAAAACTGTTTTTT.